This passage covers 7 T cell receptor beta chains from one sample sequenced in a study of Ad26.COV2.S vaccination and SARS-CoV-2 variants. Clones were read by immunoSEQ multiplex PCR, and TCRdb kept only the in-frame ones, dropping some. The sample records around 140,000 clones, 75% to 90% being singletons. The starting material was peripheral blood, obtained after recovery from COVID-19. These receptors all stem from a human donor who had recovered from COVID-19.

The J gene is TRBJ2-7, the V gene TRBV7-6; 8 nucleotides agree with TRBD1. The germline V gene has CDR1 SGHVS and CDR2 FNYEAQ. The CDR3 is 15 residues long. V was clipped by 5 bases and J by 3 bases; unmatched bases: 9. The chain's CDR3 is CASSPRTGSIYEQYF. The CDR3 DNA reads as TGTGCCAGCAGCCCACGGACAGGGAGCATCTACGAGCAGTACTTC.

The chain combines TRBV7-9 with TRBJ2-7, with unresolved D. CDR3 length: 13 residues. The germline CDR1 and CDR2 sequences are SEHNR and FQNEAQ (reference sequence). Trimming left V 3 bases short and J 1 base short, with 7 bases between. The CDR3 DNA sequence: TGTGCCAGCAGCTTCACACCGTCCTACGAGCAGTACTTC. Translation: CASSFTPSYEQYF.

This chain uses TRBV19 with TRBJ2-7; 9 nucleotides agree with TRBD1. The CDR3 extends over 15 amino acids. Germline values: CDR1 LNHDA, CDR2 SQIVND (reference sequence). The V gene end was trimmed by 7 bases and the J gene end by 4 bases; junction bases not matched to a gene: 11. Here the CDR3 DNA reads TGTGCCAGTAAAGGGCCGGGACAGGGCCCATACGAGCAGTACTTC. It codes for CASKGPGQGPYEQYF.

J is TRBJ2-7 and V is TRBV5-6; D uncertain. From germline, CDR1 is SGHDT and CDR2 YYEEEE. The CDR3 has 16 residues. Trimming pared 1 base from V and 0 bases from J, leaving 14 bases between. CDR3 sequence (DNA): TGTGCCAGCAGCTTGAACCCAGCTTTAGACTCCTACGAGCAGTACTTC. Its protein is CASSLNPALDSYEQYF. The full variable domain, rest sourced from reference TRBV5-6 and TRBJ2-7, is DAGVTQSPTHLIKTRGQQVTLRCSPKSGHDTVSWYQQALGQGPQFIFQYYEEEERQRGNFPDRFSGHQFPNYSSELNVNALLLGDSALYLCASSLNPALDSYEQYFGPGTRLTVT.

The chain uses TRBV2 and TRBJ2-2; possible D gene TRBD1, 6 bases. CDR1 SNHLY and CDR2 FYNNEI come from the germline V gene. CDR3 length: 15 amino acids. V was clipped by 7 bases and J by 0 bases, with 12 bases between them. CDR3 coding DNA: TGTGCCAGCACCGAAGGACAGCCGAACACCGGGGAGCTGTTTTTT. Amino acid sequence: CASTEGQPNTGELFF.

This chain joins TRBV19 and TRBJ2-2; 11 bases map to TRBD1. This CDR3 is 15 amino acids long. The germline V gene has CDR1 LNHDA and CDR2 SQIVND (reference sequence). The V gene end was trimmed by 5 bases and the J gene end by 7 bases; junction bases not matched to a gene: 6. This CDR3 is CASSSWDRGVGELFF. The CDR3 DNA reads TGTGCCAGTAGTTCCTGGGACAGGGGGGTCGGGGAGCTGTTTTTT. Full variable domain (missing parts from reference TRBV19 and TRBJ2-2): DGGITQSPKYLFRKEGQNVTLSCEQNLNHDAMYWYRQDPGQGLRLIYYSQIVNDFQKGDIAEGYSVSREKKESFPLTVTSAQKNPTAFYLCASSSWDRGVGELFFGEGSRLTVL.

The CDR3 coding sequence is TGTGCCAGCAGTTTCACGAACACTGAAGCTTTCTTT. As protein: CASSFTNTEAFF. V and J are TRBV12-3 or TRBV12-4 and TRBJ1-1; D is unresolved. The CDR3 runs 12 residues. With 3 bases removed from V and 1 base from J, the gap between germline ends came to 3 bases.